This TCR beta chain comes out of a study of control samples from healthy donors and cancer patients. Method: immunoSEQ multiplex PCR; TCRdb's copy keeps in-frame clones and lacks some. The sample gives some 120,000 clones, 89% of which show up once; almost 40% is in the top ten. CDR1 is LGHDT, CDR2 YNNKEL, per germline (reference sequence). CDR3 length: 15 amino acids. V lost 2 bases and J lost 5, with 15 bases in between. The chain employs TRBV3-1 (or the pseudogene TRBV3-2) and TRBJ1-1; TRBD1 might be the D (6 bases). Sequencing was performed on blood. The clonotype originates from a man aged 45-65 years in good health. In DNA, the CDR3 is TGTGCCAGCAGCCAAAACAGGGCCCGAGGGACTGAAGCTTTCTTT. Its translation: CASSQNRARGTEAFF.